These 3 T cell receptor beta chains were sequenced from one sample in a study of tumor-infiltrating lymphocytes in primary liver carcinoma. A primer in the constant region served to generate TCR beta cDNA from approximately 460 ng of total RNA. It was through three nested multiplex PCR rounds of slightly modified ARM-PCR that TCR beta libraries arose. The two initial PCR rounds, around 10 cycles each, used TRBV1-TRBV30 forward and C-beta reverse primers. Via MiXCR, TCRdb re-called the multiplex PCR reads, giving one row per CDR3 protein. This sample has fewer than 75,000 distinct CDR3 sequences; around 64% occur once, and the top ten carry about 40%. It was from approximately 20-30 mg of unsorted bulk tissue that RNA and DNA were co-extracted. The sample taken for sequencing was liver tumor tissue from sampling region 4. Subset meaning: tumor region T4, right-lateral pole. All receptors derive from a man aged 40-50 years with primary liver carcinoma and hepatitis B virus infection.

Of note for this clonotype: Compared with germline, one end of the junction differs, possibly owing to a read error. The CDR3 reads CASSYRLAGISCEQYF. The CDR3 nucleotides read TGTGCCAGCAGTTACAGACTAGCGGGAATATCCTGCGAGCAGTACTTC. The V gene is TRBV6-2 or TRBV6-3, the J gene TRBJ2-7; 11 bases match TRBD2. CDR1 MNHEY and CDR2 SVGEGT come from the germline V gene. The CDR3 contains 16 residues.

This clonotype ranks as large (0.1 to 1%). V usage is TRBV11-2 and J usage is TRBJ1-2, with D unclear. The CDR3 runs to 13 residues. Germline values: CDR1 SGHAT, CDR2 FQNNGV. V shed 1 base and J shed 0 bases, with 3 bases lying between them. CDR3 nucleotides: TGTGCCAGCAGCTTAGGAGCTAACTATGGCTACACCTTC. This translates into CASSLGANYGYTF.

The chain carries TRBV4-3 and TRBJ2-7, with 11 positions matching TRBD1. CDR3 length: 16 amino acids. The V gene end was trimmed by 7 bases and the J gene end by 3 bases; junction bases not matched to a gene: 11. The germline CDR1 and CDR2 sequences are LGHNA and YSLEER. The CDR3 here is CASNRGAGTGGYEQYF. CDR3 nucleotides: TGCGCCAGCAACCGAGGGGCCGGGACAGGGGGCTACGAGCAGTACTTC.